Shown below are 25 T cell receptor beta chains from a single sample sequenced in a study of regulatory T cells in long-lasting Graves disease. Arm-PCR of CDR3 regions and iRepertoire HTBI primers were the basis on which TCR beta libraries were built. TCRdb reanalysed the multiplex PCR reads using MiXCR and keeps one entry per CDR3 protein. The sample carries more than 450,000 distinct CDR3 sequences, around 15% recorded once. Documented time point: newly diagnosed GD, antithyroid drugs for less than 3 months. Construction of the TCR library relied on RNA isolated from PBMCs. The sample was also reused in another study, on T cells in Graves' hyperthyroidism and ophthalmopathy.

This material consisted of peripheral blood mononuclear cells (PBMCs), taken at new diagnosis, from a patient treated with antithyroid drugs. The receptors originated from a man aged 35 to 55 with Graves disease.

As to this clonotype: With a much larger clone just one base away, this may be a read error. V usage is TRBV2 and J usage is TRBJ2-7; D possibly corresponds to TRBD2 (7 bases). CDR3 size: 12 residues. The germline CDR1 and CDR2 sequences are SNHLY and FYNNEI. CDR3 loop: CVSRGGGYEQYF. In nucleotides, the CDR3 is TGTGTCAGCAGAGGGGGGGGTTACGAGCAGTACTTC.

This clonotype was seen repeatedly, ten times or more. The genes are TRBV6-2 or TRBV6-3 and TRBJ2-7; TRBD2 agrees at 10 bases. After removal of 7 bases from V and 3 bases from J, the junction contained 6 bases not matched to a gene. Germline V gene lookup returns CDR1 MNHEY and CDR2 SVGEGT. The CDR3 spans 14 residues. CDR3 DNA sequence: TGTGCCAGCATCCTAGCGGGAGTCGGCTACGAGCAGTACTTC. As protein: CASILAGVGYEQYF.

V is TRBV4-1 and J is TRBJ1-2, with D tentatively TRBD1 (6 bases). This CDR3 contains 15 residues. The ends were cut back, 3 bases at V and 5 bases at J, with 16 bases in the middle. The germline CDR1 and CDR2 sequences are MGHRA and YSYEKL. The CDR3 DNA reads TGCGCCAGCAGCCAGACCGGGGGGGCCGAATATGGCTACACCTTC. Protein product: CASSQTGGAEYGYTF.

The V gene is TRBV28, the J gene TRBJ1-5, with a possible D match to TRBD1 (5 bases). V lost 5 bases and J lost 6, with 11 bases in between. The V gene's germline CDR1 is MDHEN and CDR2 SYDVKM. The CDR3 spans 13 residues. The CDR3 sequence: CASSRAGPQPQHF. The CDR3 DNA sequence: TGTGCCAGCAGTCGCGCAGGGCCTCAGCCCCAGCATTTT.

The sample holds many counts of this clonotype. This chain uses TRBV28 with TRBJ2-7, with 7 positions matching TRBD2. This CDR3 region has 16 residues. V lost 7 bases and J lost 2; bases outside the gene matches: 14. From germline, CDR1 is MDHEN and CDR2 SYDVKM. The DNA of the CDR3 is TGTGCCAGCACCCAACCCGGGGCTAGCGGAGCCTACGAGCAGTACTTC. Translation: CASTQPGASGAYEQYF.

The chain has TRBV11-2 and TRBJ2-6, with D maybe TRBD1 (5 bases). Germline CDR1 and CDR2: SGHAT and FQNNGV. The CDR3 length is 16 residues. The V end was cut by 1 base, the J end by 2 bases, with 9 bases between. CDR3 nucleotides: TGTGCCAGCAGCTTAGTCGGCAGGGCTGGGGCCAACGTCCTGACTTTC. Translating gives CASSLVGRAGANVLTF.

This clonotype was picked up many times. This chain uses TRBV20-1 with TRBJ1-1; TRBD1 agrees at 7 bases. There are 14 residues in the CDR3. The V gene's germline CDR1 is DFQATT and CDR2 SNEGSKA (reference sequence). V shed 3 bases, J shed 3 bases, and the junction held 7 bases outside the gene matches. The DNA of the CDR3 is TGCAGTGCTAGGGAGGGGGCGTCGGACACTGAAGCTTTCTTT. It translates to CSAREGASDTEAFF.

The chain has TRBV20-1 and TRBJ2-2; the D gene is possibly TRBD2 (6 bases). Germline V gene lookup returns CDR1 DFQATT and CDR2 SNEGSKA (reference sequence). Between the trimmed V and J ends, which lost 5 bases and 6 bases, there was a span of 22 bases. The CDR3 is made up of 16 amino acids. In DNA form, the CDR3 reads TGCAGTGCTCCGCCCGCGGGGCTAGCTGGGTCCGGGGAGCTGTTTTTT. Translated: CSAPPAGLAGSGELFF.

The table lists this clonotype with many counts. The CDR3 sequence: CASSSGVGNVLTF. DNA of the CDR3: TGTGCCAGCAGTTCAGGGGTTGGCAACGTCCTGACTTTC. The rearrangement uses TRBV2 and TRBJ2-6, with a possible D match to TRBD1 (6 bases). CDR1 and CDR2 (germline): SNHLY, FYNNEI. The CDR3 spans 13 residues. Deletions cut 5 bases from V and 9 bases from J, with 11 bases between.

This clonotype was found many times. The chain employs TRBV27 and TRBJ1-1; 8 bases agree with TRBD1. Germline assignment: CDR1 MNHEY and CDR2 SMNVEV (reference sequence). V lost 5 bases, J lost 5 bases, and 7 bases stayed unmatched. The CDR3 extends over 14 amino acids. CDR3: CASSNRQGRTEAFF. CDR3 DNA: TGTGCCAGCAGTAATCGACAGGGGAGGACTGAAGCTTTCTTT.

A single count supports this clonotype. The rearrangement joins TRBV4-1 to TRBJ1-6; TRBD1 agrees at 12 bases. V lost 0 bases to trimming and J lost 8 bases; unmatched junction nucleotides: 2. CDR1 is MGHRA, CDR2 YSYEKL, per germline. This CDR3 has 16 residues. Written as DNA, the CDR3 is TGCGCCAGCAGCCAAGAAAGGGACAGGGGGCATTCACCCCTCCACTTT. Encoded protein: CASSQERDRGHSPLHF.

The rearrangement links TRBV19 to TRBJ2-7, with 8 nucleotides matching TRBD1. Germline V lookup: CDR1 LNHDA, CDR2 SQIVND (reference sequence). This CDR3 spans 15 amino acids. The V segment lost 4 bases and the J segment 2 bases; nucleotides outside the gene matches: 7. The CDR3, as DNA: TGTGCCAGTAGTAGGGCCGGGACAGGCACCTACGAGCAGTACTTC. Protein sequence: CASSRAGTGTYEQYF.

This clonotype was seen a few times. V usage is TRBV19 and J usage is TRBJ2-7; D not certain. The germline V gene has CDR1 LNHDA and CDR2 SQIVND (reference sequence). Trimming shortened V by 3 bases and J by 2 bases, and 11 bases separated the two germline ends. The CDR3 sequence is 14 residues long. DNA for the CDR3: TGTGCCAGTAGTATTATGGGTCGTACCTACGAGCAGTACTTC. It translates to CASSIMGRTYEQYF.

The sample holds many counts of this clonotype. J is TRBJ1-5 and V is TRBV3-1, with D maybe TRBD1 (5 bases). In germline, CDR1 is LGHDT, CDR2 YNNKEL (reference sequence). CDR3 length equals 15 residues. V was cut by 1 base and J by 0 bases, with 7 bases left in between. The CDR3 region has the DNA TGTGCCAGCAGCCAAGGGGACGCTAGCAATCAGCCCCAGCATTTT. It is translated as CASSQGDASNQPQHF.

This clonotype was found a few times. This rearrangement joins TRBV29-1 to TRBJ2-1, with D possibly TRBD2 on 6 matching bases. Germline CDR1 and CDR2: SQVTM and ANQGSEA. The CDR3 length is 15 residues. Trimming took off 3 bases at V and 7 bases at J, with 19 bases between the two ends. The CDR3 DNA reads TGCAGCGTTGATTCCCAGGACTACAGAGTGAATGAGCAGTTCTTC. It encodes CSVDSQDYRVNEQFF.

On this clonotype: A much larger clone is a single base away; this may be a read error. The chain links TRBV28 to TRBJ2-7; 11 bases are shared with TRBD2. V lost 10 bases to trimming and J lost 7 bases; unmatched junction nucleotides: 9. The CDR3 sequence is 13 residues long. The V gene's germline CDR1 is MDHEN and CDR2 SYDVKM. The CDR3 coding sequence is TGTGCCATCTCCCTAGCGGGAGGTTGGGAGCAGTACTTC. Protein product: CAISLAGGWEQYF. Complete variable domain (other parts from reference TRBV28 and TRBJ2-7): DVKVTQSSRYLVKRTGEKVFLECVQDMDHENMFWYRQDPGLGLRLIYFSYDVKMKEKGDIPEGYSVSREKKERFSLILESASTNQTSMYLCAISLAGGWEQYFGPGTRLTVT.

The chain joins TRBV19 to TRBJ1-5; possibly TRBD1 for D (6 bases). V was pared by 6 bases and J by 0 bases, with 12 bases between. The CDR3 spans 15 residues. Germline assignment: CDR1 LNHDA and CDR2 SQIVND (reference sequence). The CDR3 loop reads CASRHQGYSNQPQHF. Written as DNA, the CDR3 is TGTGCCAGTAGGCATCAGGGGTATAGCAATCAGCCCCAGCATTTT.

There are many counts of this clonotype. V and J are TRBV2 and TRBJ2-1, with D perhaps matching TRBD1 (6 bases). The CDR3 extends over 15 amino acids. V was pared by 6 bases and J by 0 bases, with 12 bases between. In germline, CDR1 is SNHLY, CDR2 FYNNEI. CDR3 coding DNA: TGTGCCAGCAGCCGAACAGGGAGCTCCTACAATGAGCAGTTCTTC. Protein sequence: CASSRTGSSYNEQFF.

This clonotype has just a few counts. The gene calls are TRBV27 and TRBJ2-1; D remains ambiguous. The CDR3 extends over 13 amino acids. The germline CDR1 and CDR2 sequences are MNHEY and SMNVEV (reference sequence). V was pared by 1 base and J by 6 bases, with 7 bases between. CDR3 nucleotide sequence: TGTGCCAGCAGTTTATTCCGGGTCAATGAGCAGTTCTTC. Its protein product is CASSLFRVNEQFF.

This clonotype showed up just a few times. The chain recombines TRBV3-1 with TRBJ1-2; 9 nucleotides match TRBD1. The V segment lost 0 bases and the J segment 4 bases; nucleotides outside the gene matches: 3. Germline V CDR1 and CDR2: LGHDT, YNNKEL (reference sequence). CDR3 length: 15 residues. CDR3 protein: CASSQDTGGSYGYTF. The CDR3 DNA is TGTGCCAGCAGCCAAGATACAGGGGGCTCCTATGGCTACACCTTC.

The chain couples TRBV4-1 to TRBJ2-7; 7 bases agree with TRBD1. CDR1 is MGHRA, CDR2 YSYEKL, per germline. There are 15 residues in the CDR3. V lost 4 bases to trimming and J lost 0 bases; unmatched junction nucleotides: 6. The DNA of the CDR3 is TGCGCCAGCAGCCTACAGGGGACCCGCTCCTACGAGCAGTACTTC. Translating gives CASSLQGTRSYEQYF.

The sample holds many counts of this clonotype. J is TRBJ2-5 and V is TRBV20-1; D gene uncertain. The germline CDR1 and CDR2 sequences are DFQATT and SNEGSKA (reference sequence). Trimming shortened V by 2 bases and J by 5 bases, and 18 bases separated the two germline ends. The CDR3 contains 15 residues. The CDR3, as DNA: TGCAGTGCTAGATCGCAAGGAGCCTTTGGGGAGACCCAGTACTTC. Translation: CSARSQGAFGETQYF.

The chain has TRBV4-2 and TRBJ2-7, with 11 bases fitting TRBD1. The V and J ends lost 0 bases and 0 bases, in that order; junction bases with no gene match: 10. The germline V gene has CDR1 LGHNA and CDR2 YNFKEQ. This CDR3 contains 19 residues. In nucleotides, the CDR3 is TGTGCCAGCAGCCAAGAGGGCTTTGCTGGACAGGGGGCCTCCTACGAGCAGTACTTC. Protein sequence: CASSQEGFAGQGASYEQYF.

The V call is TRBV7-2, the J call TRBJ2-5; D is undetermined. V shed 0 bases and J shed 4 bases, with 15 bases lying between them. CDR1 SGHTA and CDR2 FQGNSA come from the germline V gene. This CDR3 has 16 amino acids. CDR3: CASSLALGRRGETQYF. The CDR3 bases are TGTGCCAGCAGCTTAGCCCTTGGGCGGCGAGGAGAGACCCAGTACTTC.

This clonotype appeared a few times. This sequence joins TRBV4-1 and TRBJ1-1; TRBD1 agrees at 8 bases. Looked up from germline, CDR1 is MGHRA and CDR2 is YSYEKL. The CDR3 spans 18 residues. V shed 0 bases and J 4 bases; nucleotides not matched to a gene: 13. The CDR3 nucleotides read TGCGCCAGCAGCCAAGAGACAGGGGCCGCCAGGATGGCCACTGAAGCTTTCTTT. Protein product: CASSQETGAARMATEAFF.